This T cell receptor (beta chain) came from a study of OX40 agonist ivuxolimab in advanced cancers. Study details: People in dose escalation had one of these cancers: hepatocellular carcinoma, melanoma, renal cell or head and neck cancer.

Germline-derived CDR1 and CDR2 are LNHDA and SQIVND (reference sequence). J gave up 6 bases and V 3 bases, and 11 bases lay outside the gene matches. The CDR3 is 17 amino acids. This clone was observed once. The table came from immunoSEQ multiplex PCR; TCRdb's copy has only in-frame clones and leaves some out. Altogether about 58,000 clones are present, around 84% being singletons, with the ten largest covering 0.85% to 1%. This material consisted of CD4+ or CD8+ T cells sorted from blood, taken in a trial of the OX40 agonist ivuxolimab. The chain joins TRBV19 to TRBJ2-1; TRBD2 matches 10 bases. The clonotype was recovered from an adult with an advanced solid tumor such as melanoma, head and neck, liver or kidney cancer. The CDR3 coding sequence is TGTGCCAGTAGTATCCACGCTAGCGGGGGATGGGGCAATGAGCAGTTCTTC. Protein sequence: CASSIHASGGWGNEQFF.